A single sample gave rise to the 10 T cell receptor beta chains below, sequenced in a study of blood T cell repertoires in COVID-19. Clones were read by immunoSEQ multiplex PCR, and TCRdb kept only the in-frame ones, dropping some. The sample records about 180,000 clones, approximately 83% being singletons. The source material was peripheral blood. Receptors originate from a human donor in a cohort sampled during active COVID-19.

This clone occurred a few times. The CDR3 region has the DNA TGTGCCAGCTCACTATGGACTAGCGGGGGCACAGATACGCAGTATTTT. It encodes CASSLWTSGGTDTQYF. The rearrangement links TRBV18 to TRBJ2-3; 12 bases fit TRBD2. This CDR3 has 16 amino acids. Germline CDR1 reads KGHSH; CDR2 reads LQKENI. The J segment lost 1 base and the V segment lost 4 bases, leaving 3 bases of the junction unmatched.

V usage is TRBV7-3 and J usage is TRBJ2-3, with a tentative D call TRBD2 (6 bases). The germline V and J ends were trimmed by 2 bases and 4 bases, with 10 bases remaining between them. The CDR3 has 14 amino acids. Looked up from germline, CDR1 is SGHTA and CDR2 is FQGTGA. CDR3 bases: TGTGCCAGCAGCTTATTGGGGGAGGCAGATACGCAGTATTTT. Amino acid sequence: CASSLLGEADTQYF.

The rearrangement joins TRBV9 to TRBJ2-1, with 11 bases identical to TRBD2. J gave up 0 bases and V 0 bases, and 5 bases lay outside the gene matches. CDR3 length: 18 residues. CDR1 is SGDLS and CDR2 is YYNGEE in the germline V gene. The CDR3 nucleotides are TGTGCCAGCAGCGTAGTGGCTAGCGGGGGGAGCTCCTACAATGAGCAGTTCTTC. Protein sequence: CASSVVASGGSSYNEQFF.

The genes are TRBV11-1 and TRBJ1-1; no definite D call. V was cut by 4 bases and J by 5 bases, with 11 bases left in between. Germline V gives CDR1 SGHAT, CDR2 FQDESV (reference sequence). The CDR3 extends over 13 amino acids. The CDR3 bases are TGTGCCAGCAGCTCACGCCTGGAGACTGAAGCTTTCTTT. This sequence encodes CASSSRLETEAFF.

This chain links TRBV4-3 with TRBJ2-2; D gene ambiguous. Trimming pared 0 bases from V and 2 bases from J, leaving 7 bases between. The germline CDR1 and CDR2 sequences are LGHNA and YSLEER. This CDR3 region has 15 residues. The CDR3 spells CASSQDYLNTGELFF. The DNA of the CDR3 is TGCGCCAGCAGCCAAGATTATTTAAACACCGGGGAGCTGTTTTTT.

The rearrangement uses TRBV12-3 or TRBV12-4 and TRBJ2-7; 10 nucleotides match TRBD1. This CDR3 has 12 amino acids. J lost 11 bases, V lost 5 bases, and 6 bases had no gene match. The CDR3 protein is CASSTDRGNKYF. The CDR3 DNA reads as TGTGCCAGCAGTACGGACAGGGGGAACAAGTACTTC.

This chain uses TRBV6-4 with TRBJ1-1; D may be TRBD1 (5 bases). This CDR3 has 14 residues. V gave up 1 base and J gave up 5 bases, with 11 bases separating them. Per germline, CDR1 MRHNA and CDR2 SNTAGT. The CDR3 here is CASSDFSRGTEAFF. The CDR3 coding sequence is TGTGCCAGCAGTGACTTCTCTAGGGGTACTGAAGCTTTCTTT.

The gene calls are TRBV6-1 and TRBJ1-2; the D is unclear. CDR3 length: 12 amino acids. V was pared by 2 bases and J by 3 bases, with 4 bases between. Germline V gives CDR1 MNHNS, CDR2 SASEGT. CDR3 sequence: CASSEQYYGYTF. The CDR3, as DNA: TGTGCCAGCAGTGAACAGTACTATGGCTACACCTTC.

In this sample, this clone turned up once. The chain links TRBV9 to TRBJ2-5, with TRBD2 matching 13 bases. CDR1 and CDR2 (germline): SGDLS, YYNGEE. The length of the CDR3 is 16 residues. The V and J ends lost 0 bases and 5 bases, in that order; junction bases with no gene match: 4. DNA for the CDR3: TGTGCCAGCAGCGTAGGACTAGCGGGAGGCGAGGAGACCCAGTACTTC. It codes for CASSVGLAGGEETQYF.

The chain carries TRBV6-5 and TRBJ1-1; TRBD1 is a possible D gene (5 bases). Germline loops: CDR1 MNHEY, CDR2 SVGAGI. This CDR3 has 14 residues. V dropped 0 bases and J dropped 5 bases, with 10 bases sitting between them. CDR3 DNA: TGTGCCAGCAGTTACTCTGGGGGGTGGACTGAAGCTTTCTTT. It specifies CASSYSGGWTEAFF.